This TCR beta chain was identified during a study of blood T cell repertoires in COVID-19. Participants spanned ages about 18 to 90 years and resided in over 20 US areas. Participant-given clinical history determined each cohort assignment. Profiling relied on immunoSEQ multiplex PCR, and the TCRdb table lists in-frame clones only, not all of them. This table holds about 200,000 clones, roughly 89% found once. The ends lost 2 bases at V and 5 bases at J; junction bases unmatched: 8. Looked up from germline, CDR1 is SGHTA and CDR2 is FQGNSA. The CDR3 runs to 15 residues. The sequencing input was PBMCs or T cells enriched from blood (not recorded which). The chain is built from TRBV7-2 and TRBJ2-5; TRBD2 aligns across 7 bases. The clonotype comes from a woman in her 30s with acute COVID-19. DNA for the CDR3: TGTGCCAGCAGCTTATCCCGGGGGAGGGATGAGACCCAGTACTTC. This gives the protein CASSLSRGRDETQYF. Complete variable domain (other parts from reference TRBV7-2 and TRBJ2-5): GAGVSQSPSNKVTEKGKDVELRCDPISGHTALYWYRQSLGQGLEFLIYFQGNSAPDKSGLPSDRFSAERTGGSVSTLTIQRTQQEDSAVYLCASSLSRGRDETQYFGPGTRLLVL.